This T cell receptor beta chain was sequenced during a study of cytomegalovirus exposure and HLA in healthy donors. The CDR3 loop spans 13 amino acids. Germline-derived CDR1 and CDR2 are LNHDA and SQIVND (reference sequence). To note about this clone: The junction does not match germline at one end; this may be a read error.

The PCR was carried out with 60 Vbeta primers and 13 Jbeta primers. Clones were sequenced by immunoSEQ multiplex PCR, and TCRdb holds only the in-frame ones, with some missing. The sample lists under 250,000 clones, 80% to 85% occurring once. The sequenced sample consisted of PBMCs. The receptor was isolated from a woman in her fifties or sixties in good health and CMV-seropositive. This sequence joins TRBV19 and TRBJ1-1; possible D gene TRBD1, 5 bases. DNA of the CDR3: TGTGCCAGTAGTGCCAGGGTGAAGACTGAAGCTTTCTTT. Amino acids: CASSARVKTEAFF. The full variable domain, completed using reference TRBV19 and TRBJ1-1, is DGGITQSPKYLFRKEGQNVTLSCEQNLNHDAMYWYRQDPGQGLRLIYYSQIVNDFQKGDIAEGYSVSREKKESFPLTVTSAQKNPTAFYLCASSARVKTEAFFGQGTRLTVV.